This TCR beta chain was recorded in a study of blood T cells in healthy people across ages. A second PCR, run for about 7 to 11 cycles, used a sample-barcoded 5' primer plus a J-beta primer mix. TCRdb used MiXCR to reprocess the 5' RACE reads, holding one entry per CDR3 protein. The sample lists about 1.7 million distinct CDR3 sequences, 28% occurring once. Germline CDR1 is SGHTA and CDR2 is FQGNSA. The germline V and J ends were trimmed by 3 bases and 3 bases, with 15 bases remaining between them. CDR3 size: 16 residues. The sample holds a few counts of this clonotype. This clonotype was sampled from a woman under 40 in good health. This chain connects TRBV7-2 to TRBJ2-1, with unresolved D. Sequenced input: blood. The CDR3, as DNA: TGTGCCAGCAGCTTCCAAGGGCGTCAAGACTACAATGAGCAGTTCTTC. This encodes CASSFQGRQDYNEQFF.